The rows below give T cell receptor beta chains drawn from one sample of a study of T cells after posttransplantation cyclophosphamide. Some clones are missing from TCRdb's copy, which holds only in-frame ones; the method was immunoSEQ multiplex PCR. This sample yields some 43,000 clones, of which roughly 88% are seen a single time; around 2.3% belongs to the top ten. The specimen was PBMCs, collected 62 days after allogeneic stem cell transplant with posttransplant cyclophosphamide. These TCRs come from a male patient between 60 and 69 years old who received an allogeneic stem cell transplant from a related donor and was CMV-positive. The graft donor may account for some of the T cells. The CDR3 runs from the conserved cysteine through the conserved F or W. The order of the fields is J gene, CDR3 length, clone size, V gene, D gene, CDR3 protein, CDR3 DNA. A D gene is named only where the DNA matches it firmly. Expanded clones are given a class, and other clones once, few, many or no size at all.

TRBJ2-1	13	NA	TRBV11-3	NA	CASSPGGGLEQFF	TGTGCCAGCAGCCCCGGAGGCGGGCTTGAGCAGTTCTTC
TRBJ2-2	13	few	TRBV7-6	NA	CASSLAQDRELFF	TGTGCCAGCAGCTTAGCTCAGGACAGGGAGCTGTTTTTT
TRBJ1-2	14	NA	TRBV6-1	NA	CASSEVGTYYGYTF	TGTGCCAGCAGTGAAGTTGGGACATACTATGGCTACACCTTC
TRBJ1-3	14	NA	TRBV29-1	TRBD1	CSVASGQGVNTIYF	TGCAGCGTCGCATCGGGACAGGGGGTAAACACCATATATTTT
TRBJ2-3	15	NA	TRBV18	TRBD2	CASSPYGGATDTQYF	TGTGCCAGCTCACCATACGGGGGGGCGACAGATACGCAGTATTTT
TRBJ1-6	16	NA	TRBV27	TRBD1	CASRQIQTRGHSPLHF	TGTGCCAGCAGGCAAATCCAGACCAGGGGGCACTCACCCCTCCACTTT
TRBJ1-2	15	NA	TRBV29-1	TRBD1	CSVVVDRLQPGGYTF	TGCAGCGTTGTGGTGGACAGGCTACAGCCGGGTGGCTACACCTTC
TRBJ2-7	16	NA	TRBV7-9	TRBD1	CASSLPWDRNPYEQYF	TGTGCCAGCAGCTTACCTTGGGACAGAAACCCCTACGAGCAGTACTTC
TRBJ2-7	15	NA	TRBV2	NA	CASSGEDRPLHEQYF	TGTGCCAGCAGTGGGGAAGACAGGCCGCTACACGAGCAGTACTTC
TRBJ1-1	11	NA	TRBV2	TRBD1	CASSGQGITFF	TGTGCCAGCAGTGGACAGGGGATAACTTTCTTT
TRBJ1-5	14	NA	TRBV19	TRBD1	CASSMGQVNQPQHF	TGTGCCAGTAGTATGGGACAGGTCAATCAGCCCCAGCATTTT
TRBJ1-3	17	NA	TRBV18	TRBD1	CASSRKEGATVGNTIYF	TGTGCCAGCTCACGGAAAGAGGGGGCCACGGTCGGAAACACCATATATTTT
TRBJ2-5	15	NA	TRBV6-1	TRBD2	CASKYDAGGGETQYF	TGTGCCAGCAAATACGATGCGGGGGGGGGAGAGACCCAGTACTTC
TRBJ1-5	13	NA	TRBV2	NA	CASGGGSNQPQHF	TGTGCCAGCGGGGGGGGGAGCAATCAGCCCCAGCATTTT
TRBJ2-3	15	NA	TRBV28	TRBD2	CASRHGLAGWDTQYF	TGTGCCAGCAGACACGGACTAGCGGGGTGGGATACGCAGTATTTT
TRBJ1-6	15	NA	TRBV6-1	TRBD1	CASSEAGTGFSPLHF	TGTGCCAGCAGTGAAGCGGGGACAGGATTCTCGCCCCTCCACTTT
TRBJ1-2	15	NA	TRBV2	NA	CASRPEGQRSYGYTF	TGTGCCAGCAGGCCAGAGGGACAACGGAGCTATGGCTACACCTTC
TRBJ1-6	18	NA	TRBV11-2	TRBD1	CASSGNTGTGEGNSPLHF	TGTGCCAGCAGCGGAAACACCGGGACAGGGGAAGGTAATTCACCCCTCCACTTT
TRBJ2-2	13	NA	TRBV4-2	NA	CASSPARAGELFF	TGTGCCAGCAGCCCGGCGCGGGCCGGGGAGCTGTTTTTT
TRBJ1-1	13	NA	TRBV27	NA	CASSFLGAAEAFF	TGTGCCAGCAGTTTTTTAGGGGCCGCTGAAGCTTTCTTT
TRBJ2-3	13	NA	TRBV27	NA	CASSFSPPDTQYF	TGTGCCAGCAGTTTCTCCCCCCCAGATACGCAGTATTTT
TRBJ1-3	14	once	TRBV6-6	NA	CASSYRQAGNTIYF	TGTGCCAGCAGTTACCGGCAGGCCGGAAACACCATATATTTT
TRBJ1-1	14	NA	TRBV28	NA	CASSLSGRGTEAFF	TGTGCCAGCAGTTTATCCGGGAGGGGTACTGAAGCTTTCTTT
TRBJ2-7	13	NA	TRBV28	TRBD2	CASGLAGPYEQYF	TGTGCCAGTGGACTAGCGGGCCCCTACGAGCAGTACTTC
TRBJ2-1	13	NA	TRBV9	NA	CASSGSGYNEQFF	TGTGCCAGCAGCGGGTCGGGGTACAATGAGCAGTTCTTC
TRBJ1-3	17	NA	TRBV27	TRBD1	CASSPNGQGRGGNTIYF	TGTGCCAGCAGTCCTAACGGACAGGGTCGAGGTGGAAACACCATATATTTT
TRBJ1-1	17	NA	TRBV5-3	TRBD1	CARSRDSLQPNGTEAFF	TGTGCCAGAAGCAGGGACAGCCTACAGCCGAATGGCACTGAAGCTTTCTTT
TRBJ1-2	15	NA	TRBV5-5	TRBD1	CASSLEIVPDRGYTF	TGTGCCAGCAGCTTGGAAATAGTGCCGGACAGGGGCTACACCTTC
TRBJ1-3	16	NA	TRBV19	NA	CASSPAKSGSGNTIYF	TGTGCCAGTAGTCCAGCGAAATCGGGGTCTGGAAACACCATATATTTT